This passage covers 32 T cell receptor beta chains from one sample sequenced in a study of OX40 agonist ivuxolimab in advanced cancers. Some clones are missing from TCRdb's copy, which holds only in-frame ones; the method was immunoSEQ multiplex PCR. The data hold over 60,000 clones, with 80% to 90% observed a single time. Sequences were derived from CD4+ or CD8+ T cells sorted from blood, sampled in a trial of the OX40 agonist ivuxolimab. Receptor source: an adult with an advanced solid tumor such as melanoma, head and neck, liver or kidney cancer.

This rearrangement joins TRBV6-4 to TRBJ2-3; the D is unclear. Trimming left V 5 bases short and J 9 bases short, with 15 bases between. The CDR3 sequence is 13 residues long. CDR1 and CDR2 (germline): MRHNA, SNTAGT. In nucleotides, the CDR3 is TGTGCCAGCAGTCAGGAACCGTCGAGCACGCAGTATTTT. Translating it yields CASSQEPSSTQYF.

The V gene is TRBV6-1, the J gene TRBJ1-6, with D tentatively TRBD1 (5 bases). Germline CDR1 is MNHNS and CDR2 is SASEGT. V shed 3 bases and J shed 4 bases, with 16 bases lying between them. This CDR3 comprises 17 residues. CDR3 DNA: TGTGCCAGCAGTGAGTTGATCAGGGATATTTATAATTCACCCCTCCACTTT. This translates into CASSELIRDIYNSPLHF.

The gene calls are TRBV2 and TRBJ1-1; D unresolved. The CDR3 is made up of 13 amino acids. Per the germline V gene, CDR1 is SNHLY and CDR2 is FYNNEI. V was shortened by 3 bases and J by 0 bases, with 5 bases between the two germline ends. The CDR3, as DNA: TGTGCCAGCAGTGATTCGGTGAACACTGAAGCTTTCTTT. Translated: CASSDSVNTEAFF. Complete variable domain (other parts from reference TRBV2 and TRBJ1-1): EPEVTQTPSHQVTQMGQEVILRCVPISNHLYFYWYRQILGQKVEFLVSFYNNEISEKSEIFDDQFSVERPDGSNFTLKIRSTKLEDSAMYFCASSDSVNTEAFFGQGTRLTVV.

CDR3: CASRVSGSLGAFF. In DNA form, the CDR3 reads TGTGCCAGCAGGGTTTCAGGGTCTCTGGGAGCTTTCTTT. The chain couples TRBV6-5 to TRBJ1-1; weak D call: TRBD1 (5 bases). The CDR3 totals 13 residues. The V end lost 6 bases, the J end lost 10 bases, and 18 bases lay between the germline ends. In germline, CDR1 is MNHEY, CDR2 SVGAGI.

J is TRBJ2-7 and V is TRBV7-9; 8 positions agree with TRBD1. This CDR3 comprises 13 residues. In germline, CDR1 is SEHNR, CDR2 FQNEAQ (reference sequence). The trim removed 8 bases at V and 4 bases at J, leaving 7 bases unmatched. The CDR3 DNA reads TGTGCCAGCGGCTGGACAGGGAGTTACGAGCAGTACTTC. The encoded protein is CASGWTGSYEQYF.

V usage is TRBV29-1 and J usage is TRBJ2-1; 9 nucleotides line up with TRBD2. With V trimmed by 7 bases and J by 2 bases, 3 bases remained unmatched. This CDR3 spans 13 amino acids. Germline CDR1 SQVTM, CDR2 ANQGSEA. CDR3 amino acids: CSAGGGAYNEQFF. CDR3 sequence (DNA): TGCAGCGCGGGCGGGGGGGCCTACAATGAGCAGTTCTTC.

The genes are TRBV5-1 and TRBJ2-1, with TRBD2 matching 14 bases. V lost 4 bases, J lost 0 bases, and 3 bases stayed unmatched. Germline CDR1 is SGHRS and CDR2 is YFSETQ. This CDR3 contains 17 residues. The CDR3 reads CASSAGTSGGSYNEQFF. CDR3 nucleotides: TGCGCCAGCAGCGCGGGGACTAGCGGGGGCTCCTACAATGAGCAGTTCTTC.

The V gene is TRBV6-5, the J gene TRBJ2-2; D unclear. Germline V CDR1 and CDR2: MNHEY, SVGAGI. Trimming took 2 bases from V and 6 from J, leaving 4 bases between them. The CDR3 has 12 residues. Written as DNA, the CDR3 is TGTGCCAGCAGTTACCTGGCCGGGGAGCTGTTTTTT. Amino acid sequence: CASSYLAGELFF.

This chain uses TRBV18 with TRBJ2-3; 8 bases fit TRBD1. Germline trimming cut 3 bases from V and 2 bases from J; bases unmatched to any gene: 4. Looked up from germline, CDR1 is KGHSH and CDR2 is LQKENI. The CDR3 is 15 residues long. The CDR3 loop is CASSPWTGNTDTQYF. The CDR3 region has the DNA TGTGCCAGCTCACCCTGGACAGGGAACACAGATACGCAGTATTTT.

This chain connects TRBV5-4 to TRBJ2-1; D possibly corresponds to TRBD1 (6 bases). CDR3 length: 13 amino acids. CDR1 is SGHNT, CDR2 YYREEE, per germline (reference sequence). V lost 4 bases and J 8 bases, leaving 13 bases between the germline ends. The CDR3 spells CASSPGTLDEQFF. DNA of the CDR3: TGTGCCAGCAGCCCTGGGACATTAGATGAGCAGTTCTTC. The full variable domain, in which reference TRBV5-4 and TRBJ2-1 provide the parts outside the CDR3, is ETGVTQSPTHLIKTRGQQVTLRCSSQSGHNTVSWYQQALGQGPQFIFQYYREEENGRGNFPPRFSGLQFPNYSSELNVNALELDDSALYLCASSPGTLDEQFFGPGTRLTVL.

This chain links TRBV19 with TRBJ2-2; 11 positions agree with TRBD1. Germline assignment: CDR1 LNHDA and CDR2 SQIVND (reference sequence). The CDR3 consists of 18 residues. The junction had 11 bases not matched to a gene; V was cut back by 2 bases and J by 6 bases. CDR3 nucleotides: TGTGCCAGTAGTATAAGGGGACAGGGGGTGATGGGAGCCGGGGAGCTGTTTTTT. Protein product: CASSIRGQGVMGAGELFF. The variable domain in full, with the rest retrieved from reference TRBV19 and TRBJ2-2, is DGGITQSPKYLFRKEGQNVTLSCEQNLNHDAMYWYRQDPGQGLRLIYYSQIVNDFQKGDIAEGYSVSREKKESFPLTVTSAQKNPTAFYLCASSIRGQGVMGAGELFFGEGSRLTVL.

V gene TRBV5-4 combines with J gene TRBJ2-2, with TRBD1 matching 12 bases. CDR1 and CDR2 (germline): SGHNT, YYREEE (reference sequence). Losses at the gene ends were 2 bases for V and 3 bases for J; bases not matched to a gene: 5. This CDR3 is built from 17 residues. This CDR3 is CASSFWGQGAHTGELFF. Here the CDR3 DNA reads TGTGCCAGCAGCTTCTGGGGACAGGGGGCTCACACCGGGGAGCTGTTTTTT.

CDR3 amino acids: CASSSGQTFRTDTQYF. In nucleotides, the CDR3 is TGTGCCAGCAGCTCGGGACAGACTTTCCGCACAGATACGCAGTATTTT. The chain joins TRBV7-9 to TRBJ2-3; 7 bases match TRBD1. The CDR3 has 16 residues. Germline loops: CDR1 SEHNR, CDR2 FQNEAQ (reference sequence). With V trimmed by 4 bases and J by 1 base, 8 bases remained unmatched.

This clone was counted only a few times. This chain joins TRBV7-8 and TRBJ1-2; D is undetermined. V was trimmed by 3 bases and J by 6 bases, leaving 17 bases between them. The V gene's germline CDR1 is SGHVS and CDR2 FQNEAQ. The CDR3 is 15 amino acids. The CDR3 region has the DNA TGTGCCAGCAGCTTGGCAGGTCAAAGCTCGCATGGCTACACCTTC. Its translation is CASSLAGQSSHGYTF. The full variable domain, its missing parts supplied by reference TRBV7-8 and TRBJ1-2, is GAGVSQSPRYKVAKRGQDVALRCDPISGHVSLFWYQQALGQGPEFLTYFQNEAQLDKSGLPSDRFFAERPEGSVSTLKIQRTQQEDSAVYLCASSLAGQSSHGYTFGSGTRLTVV.

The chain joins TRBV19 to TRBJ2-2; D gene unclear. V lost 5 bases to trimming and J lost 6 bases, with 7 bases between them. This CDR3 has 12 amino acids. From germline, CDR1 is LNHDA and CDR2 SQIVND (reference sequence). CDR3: CASSQVAGELFF. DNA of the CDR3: TGTGCCAGTAGTCAAGTCGCCGGGGAGCTGTTTTTT.

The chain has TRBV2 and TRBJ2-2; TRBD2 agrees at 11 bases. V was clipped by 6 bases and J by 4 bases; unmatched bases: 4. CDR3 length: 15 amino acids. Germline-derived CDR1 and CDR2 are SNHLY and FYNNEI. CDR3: CASRRGLAGTGELFF. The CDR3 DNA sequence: TGTGCCAGCAGACGCGGACTAGCGGGCACCGGGGAGCTGTTTTTT.

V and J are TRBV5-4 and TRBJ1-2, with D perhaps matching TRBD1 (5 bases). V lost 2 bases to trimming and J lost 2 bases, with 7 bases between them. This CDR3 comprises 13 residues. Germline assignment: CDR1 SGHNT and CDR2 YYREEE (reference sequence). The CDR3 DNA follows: TGTGCCAGCAGCTTAGCAGGGAACTATGGCTACACCTTC. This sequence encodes CASSLAGNYGYTF.

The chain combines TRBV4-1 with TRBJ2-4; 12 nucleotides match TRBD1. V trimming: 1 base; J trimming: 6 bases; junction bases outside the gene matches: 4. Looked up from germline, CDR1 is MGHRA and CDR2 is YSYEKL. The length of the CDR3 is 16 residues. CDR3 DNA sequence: TGCGCCAGCAGCCAAGTTGGGACAGGGGGCGGAAACATTCAGTACTTC. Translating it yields CASSQVGTGGGNIQYF.

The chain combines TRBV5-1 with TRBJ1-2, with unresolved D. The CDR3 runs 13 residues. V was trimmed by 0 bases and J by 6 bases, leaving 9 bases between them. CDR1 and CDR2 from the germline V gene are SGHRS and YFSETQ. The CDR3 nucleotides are TGCGCCAGCAGCTTGGCCGGTGCAAATGGCTACACCTTC. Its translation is CASSLAGANGYTF.

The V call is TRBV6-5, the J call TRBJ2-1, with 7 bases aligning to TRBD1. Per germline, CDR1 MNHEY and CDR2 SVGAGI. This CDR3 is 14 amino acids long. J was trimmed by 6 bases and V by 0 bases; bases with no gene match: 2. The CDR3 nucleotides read TGTGCCAGCAGTTACTCTGACAGGGTCAATGAGCAGTTCTTC. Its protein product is CASSYSDRVNEQFF.

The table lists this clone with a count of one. The CDR3 sequence is CASSPPGRGHEQYF. The CDR3 DNA reads TGTGCCAGCTCACCACCCGGCAGGGGCCACGAGCAGTACTTC. V and J are TRBV18 and TRBJ2-7; possible D gene TRBD1, 6 bases. The CDR3 extends over 14 amino acids. V lost 0 bases and J lost 5, with 11 bases in between. CDR1 and CDR2 from the germline V gene are KGHSH and LQKENI. The full variable domain, its missing parts supplied by reference TRBV18 and TRBJ2-7, is NAGVMQNPRHLVRRRGQEARLRCSPMKGHSHVYWYRQLPEEGLKFMVYLQKENIIDESGMPKERFSAEFPKEGPSILRIQQVVRGDSAAYFCASSPPGRGHEQYFGPGTRLTVT.

CDR3 coding DNA: TGTGCCAGCAGCCGGGACAGGGGGTCCGGGGAGCTGTTTTTT. Translated, it gives CASSRDRGSGELFF. This rearrangement joins TRBV2 to TRBJ2-2; TRBD1 agrees at 11 bases. The J segment lost 6 bases and the V segment lost 6 bases, leaving 3 bases of the junction unmatched. The CDR3 is 14 amino acids. Germline-derived CDR1 and CDR2 are SNHLY and FYNNEI.

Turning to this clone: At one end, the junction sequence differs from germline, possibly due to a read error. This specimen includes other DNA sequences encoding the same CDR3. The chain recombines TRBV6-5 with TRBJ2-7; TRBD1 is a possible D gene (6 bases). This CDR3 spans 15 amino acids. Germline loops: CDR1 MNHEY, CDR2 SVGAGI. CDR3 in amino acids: CASSYSSTGYYEQYF. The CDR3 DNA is TGTGCCAGCAGCTACTCTTCGACAGGCTACTACGAGCAGTACTTC.

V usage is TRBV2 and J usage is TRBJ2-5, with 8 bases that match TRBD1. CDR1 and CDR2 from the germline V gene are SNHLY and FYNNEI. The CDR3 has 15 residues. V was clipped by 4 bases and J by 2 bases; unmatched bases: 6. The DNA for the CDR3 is TGTGCCAGCAGTGTCGGACAGGGCGGGCAAGAGACCCAGTACTTC. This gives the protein CASSVGQGGQETQYF.

The CDR3 sequence is CASSERLGDRSNYGYTF. DNA for the CDR3: TGTGCCAGCAGTGAAAGGTTAGGGGACAGATCCAACTATGGCTACACCTTC. V is TRBV2 and J is TRBJ1-2; 7 bases align to TRBD1. The CDR3 spans 17 residues. Per germline, CDR1 SNHLY and CDR2 FYNNEI. V was clipped by 2 bases and J by 2 bases; unmatched bases: 11. The complete variable domain, with remaining parts taken from reference TRBV2 and TRBJ1-2, reads EPEVTQTPSHQVTQMGQEVILRCVPISNHLYFYWYRQILGQKVEFLVSFYNNEISEKSEIFDDQFSVERPDGSNFTLKIRSTKLEDSAMYFCASSERLGDRSNYGYTFGSGTRLTVV.

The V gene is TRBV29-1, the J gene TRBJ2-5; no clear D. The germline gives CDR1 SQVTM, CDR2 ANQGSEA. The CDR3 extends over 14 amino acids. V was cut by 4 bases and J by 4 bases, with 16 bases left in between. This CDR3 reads CSVGISGIGETQYF. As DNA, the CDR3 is TGCAGCGTTGGGATCTCCGGAATTGGAGAGACCCAGTACTTC.

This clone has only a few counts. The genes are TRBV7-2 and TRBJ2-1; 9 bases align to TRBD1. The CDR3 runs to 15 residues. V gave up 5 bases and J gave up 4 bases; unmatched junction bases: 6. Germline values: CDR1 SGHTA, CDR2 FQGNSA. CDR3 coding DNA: TGTGCCAGCAGCACCACCGGGACAGGGTACAATGAGCAGTTCTTC. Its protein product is CASSTTGTGYNEQFF.

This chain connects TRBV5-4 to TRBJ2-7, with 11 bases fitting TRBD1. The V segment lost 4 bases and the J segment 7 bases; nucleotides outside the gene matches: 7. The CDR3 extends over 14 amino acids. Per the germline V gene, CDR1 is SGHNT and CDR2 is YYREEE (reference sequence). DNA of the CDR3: TGTGCCAGCAGCCCTGGACAGGGGGCTAAAGAGCAGTACTTC. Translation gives CASSPGQGAKEQYF.

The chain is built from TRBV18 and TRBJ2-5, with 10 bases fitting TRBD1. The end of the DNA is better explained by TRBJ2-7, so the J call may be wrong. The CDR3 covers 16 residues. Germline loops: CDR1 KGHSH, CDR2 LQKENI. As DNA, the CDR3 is TGTGCCAGCTCGCCTGCCGGGACAGGGGTTTACTACGAGCAGTACTTC. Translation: CASSPAGTGVYYEQYF.

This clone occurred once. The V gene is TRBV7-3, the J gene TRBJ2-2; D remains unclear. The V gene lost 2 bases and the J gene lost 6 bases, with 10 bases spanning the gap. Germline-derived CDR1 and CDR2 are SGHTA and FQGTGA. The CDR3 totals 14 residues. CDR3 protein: CASSLVEVSGELFF. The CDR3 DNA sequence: TGTGCCAGCAGCTTAGTAGAGGTCTCCGGGGAGCTGTTTTTT.

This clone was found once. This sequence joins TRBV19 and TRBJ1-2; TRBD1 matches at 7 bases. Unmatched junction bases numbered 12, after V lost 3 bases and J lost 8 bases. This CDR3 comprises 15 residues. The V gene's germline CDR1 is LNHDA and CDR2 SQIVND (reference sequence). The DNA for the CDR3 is TGTGCCAGTAGTATGCCGGACAGGCCAGGATCCGGCTACACCTTC. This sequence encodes CASSMPDRPGSGYTF.

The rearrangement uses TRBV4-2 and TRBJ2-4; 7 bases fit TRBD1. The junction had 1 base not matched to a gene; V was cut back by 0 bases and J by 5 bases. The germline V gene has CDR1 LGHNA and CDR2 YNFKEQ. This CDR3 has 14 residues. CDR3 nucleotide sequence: TGTGCCAGCAGCCAAGATGGGACAGAAAACATTCAGTACTTC. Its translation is CASSQDGTENIQYF.